The 20 T cell receptor beta chains listed next were all sequenced from one sample in a study of T cell repertoires in cytomegalovirus infection. The antigens these receptors bind are not known. TCRdb reanalysed the reads using MiXCR and keeps one entry per CDR3 protein. The data contain approximately 300,000 distinct CDR3 sequences, around 25% of them seen just once; the ten biggest clones take up 13%. The sequences come from cultured PBMCs, collected from culture after CMV antigen stimulation. The receptors come from a human donor in good health (CMV status not recorded). Some clones in this sample may be carry-over from other donors' samples.

This clonotype was counted many times. This rearrangement joins TRBV7-2 to TRBJ2-5, with D perhaps matching TRBD2 (6 bases). V was cut by 2 bases and J by 5 bases, with 12 bases left in between. Germline lookup yields CDR1 SGHTA and CDR2 FQGNSA. The CDR3 contains 14 residues. The CDR3 bases are TGTGCCAGCAGCTTAATCCCGGGAGTGGAGACCCAGTACTTC. This sequence encodes CASSLIPGVETQYF.

This clonotype was picked up a small number of times. The chain recombines TRBV6-2 or TRBV6-3 with TRBJ2-1; D tentatively fits TRBD1 or TRBD2 (5 bases each). Between the trimmed V and J ends, which lost 6 bases and 15 bases, there was a span of 15 bases. This CDR3 has 11 residues. Germline V gene data show CDR1 as MNHEY and CDR2 as SVGEGT. The CDR3 loop reads CASSSGTRLFF. The CDR3 DNA is TGTGCCAGCAGCTCCGGGACCCGTTTGTTCTTC.

This clonotype has a handful of counts. The chain uses TRBV7-6 and TRBJ1-4, with unresolved D. The V gene lost 8 bases and the J gene lost 4 bases, with 11 bases spanning the gap. CDR3 length equals 13 residues. Per germline, CDR1 SGHVS and CDR2 FNYEAQ. For the CDR3, the DNA is TGTGCCAGCGGTCGGCAGAGTAATGAAAAACTGTTTTTT. This sequence encodes CASGRQSNEKLFF.

Ten or more counts support this clonotype. The chain carries TRBV7-2 and TRBJ2-1, with 10 bases fitting TRBD2. This CDR3 is built from 15 residues. V trimming: 8 bases; J trimming: 6 bases; junction bases outside the gene matches: 10. Germline lookup yields CDR1 SGHTA and CDR2 FQGNSA. CDR3 bases: TGTGCCAGCTTCGCAGCGGGAGGGCCCCTCAATGAGCAGTTCTTC. Protein: CASFAAGGPLNEQFF.

The genes are TRBV20-1 and TRBJ1-5; D ambiguous. Trimming shortened V by 0 bases and J by 11 bases, and 14 bases separated the two germline ends. The V gene's germline CDR1 is DFQATT and CDR2 SNEGSKA (reference sequence). The CDR3 extends over 13 amino acids. The DNA for the CDR3 is TGCAGTGCTAGAGAAGGCAGGACTGATGCCCAGCATTTT. It specifies CSAREGRTDAQHF.

This clonotype came up a few times. The genes are TRBV7-6 and TRBJ1-5; D unresolved. V gave up 5 bases and J gave up 4 bases, with 12 bases separating them. This CDR3 region has 14 residues. Germline assignment: CDR1 SGHVS and CDR2 FNYEAQ. The CDR3 sequence is CASSKDWKNQPQHF. The CDR3 nucleotides read TGTGCCAGCAGCAAGGATTGGAAGAATCAGCCCCAGCATTTT. The complete variable domain, with remaining parts taken from reference TRBV7-6 and TRBJ1-5, reads GAGVSQSPRYKVTKRGQDVALRCDPISGHVSLYWYRQALGQGPEFLTYFNYEAQQDKSGLPNDRFSAERPEGSISTLTIQRTEQRDSAMYRCASSKDWKNQPQHFGDGTRLSIL.

CDR3 sequence reads: CASRSQPGLAGAGETQYF. DNA for the CDR3: TGTGCCAGCAGGTCCCAACCGGGACTAGCGGGAGCGGGTGAGACCCAGTACTTC. The chain couples TRBV6-2 or TRBV6-3 to TRBJ2-5; 14 bases fit TRBD2. Germline CDR1 reads MNHEY; CDR2 reads SVGEGT. Trimming cost V 6 bases and J 5 bases; bases outside gene matches: 14. This CDR3 comprises 18 residues.

The chain recombines TRBV19 with TRBJ1-1, with 7 bases aligning to TRBD1. Germline CDR1 is LNHDA and CDR2 is SQIVND (reference sequence). The CDR3 is 14 residues long. V shed 3 bases and J 8 bases; nucleotides not matched to a gene: 9. The CDR3 DNA is TGTGCCAGTAGTATTAAGGGAGGGGGCGCGGAAGCTTTCTTT. Amino acids: CASSIKGGGAEAFF.

This clonotype was counted only a few times. J is TRBJ1-3 and V is TRBV7-2; D remains ambiguous. The germline V gene has CDR1 SGHTA and CDR2 FQGNSA. V was trimmed by 8 bases and J by 0 bases, leaving 14 bases between them. The CDR3 length is 15 residues. The CDR3, as DNA: TGTGCCAGCGGCAGGCCGGGAGGCTCTGGAAACACCATATATTTT. Translated: CASGRPGGSGNTIYF.

The chain recombines TRBV27 with TRBJ2-5, with D maybe TRBD2 (6 bases). CDR3 length: 15 amino acids. CDR1 is MNHEY, CDR2 SMNVEV, per germline (reference sequence). The germline V and J ends were trimmed by 4 bases and 7 bases, with 19 bases remaining between them. CDR3 sequence reads: CASSSPGTPVSTQYF. Written as DNA, the CDR3 is TGTGCCAGCAGTTCTCCCGGGACTCCCGTCTCGACCCAGTACTTC.

There are many counts of this clonotype. V usage is TRBV7-6 and J usage is TRBJ1-1; 9 nucleotides align to TRBD1. This CDR3 has 15 residues. The ends lost 6 bases at V and 3 bases at J; junction bases unmatched: 8. Germline lookup yields CDR1 SGHVS and CDR2 FNYEAQ. This CDR3 reads CASRSPGQGYTEAFF. CDR3 in DNA: TGTGCCAGCAGGTCGCCGGGACAGGGATACACTGAAGCTTTCTTT.

This clonotype was observed a handful of times. The V gene is TRBV27, the J gene TRBJ1-4; no definite D call. The CDR3 length is 17 residues. CDR1 is MNHEY, CDR2 SMNVEV, per germline (reference sequence). V lost 5 bases, J lost 7 bases, and 23 bases lay in between. For the CDR3, the DNA is TGTGCCAGCAGTAAGCCTGGCGCAAGCTGGTCTGTTGAAAAACTGTTTTTT. Translation: CASSKPGASWSVEKLFF.

This clonotype occurred many times. V gene TRBV7-2 combines with J gene TRBJ2-2; D gene ambiguous. The germline CDR1 and CDR2 sequences are SGHTA and FQGNSA. The CDR3 totals 16 residues. V lost 1 base and J lost 3, with 12 bases in between. Here the CDR3 DNA reads TGTGCCAGCAGCTTAGTCCCCGCCAGCTACACCGGGGAGCTGTTTTTT. It is translated as CASSLVPASYTGELFF.

This clonotype has just a few counts. The chain combines TRBV7-2 with TRBJ1-5; the D gene is possibly TRBD1 (5 bases). V was cut by 1 base and J by 5 bases, with 12 bases left in between. Germline loops: CDR1 SGHTA, CDR2 FQGNSA. The CDR3 is made up of 15 amino acids. The CDR3 reads CASSLGAGWDQPQHF. Written as DNA, the CDR3 is TGTGCCAGCAGCTTAGGCGCAGGGTGGGATCAGCCCCAGCATTTT. Using reference TRBV7-2 and TRBJ1-5 for the parts outside the CDR3, the full variable domain is GAGVSQSPSNKVTEKGKDVELRCDPISGHTALYWYRQSLGQGLEFLIYFQGNSAPDKSGLPSDRFSAERTGGSVSTLTIQRTQQEDSAVYLCASSLGAGWDQPQHFGDGTRLSIL.

Notes on this clonotype: This may be a read error: a much more frequent sequence differs by one nucleotide. The rearrangement links TRBV7-6 to TRBJ2-3; D remains ambiguous. Germline CDR1 reads SGHVS; CDR2 reads FNYEAQ. The CDR3 loop spans 13 amino acids. V lost 0 bases, J lost 4 bases, and 5 bases lay in between. The CDR3 nucleotides read TGTGCCAGCAGCTTAGCCCCCGCAGATACGCAGTATTTT. It codes for CASSLAPADTQYF.

This chain connects TRBV4-1 to TRBJ2-5, with D perhaps TRBD1 (6 bases). The length of the CDR3 is 14 residues. Trimming shortened V by 5 bases and J by 0 bases, and 10 bases separated the two germline ends. Looked up from germline, CDR1 is MGHRA and CDR2 is YSYEKL. The CDR3 loop is CASSKGENQETQYF. The CDR3 coding sequence is TGCGCCAGCAGCAAGGGGGAAAACCAAGAGACCCAGTACTTC.

The V and J genes are TRBV12-3 or TRBV12-4 and TRBJ1-3; 8 nucleotides agree with TRBD1. The J segment lost 0 bases and the V segment lost 2 bases, leaving 6 bases of the junction unmatched. The length of the CDR3 is 17 residues. The DNA for the CDR3 is TGTGCCAGCAGTTTATTCAGGGACAGGCTCTCTGGAAACACCATATATTTT. Protein: CASSLFRDRLSGNTIYF.

The sample holds many counts of this clonotype. The rearrangement links TRBV19 to TRBJ2-7; no clear D gene. CDR1 is LNHDA and CDR2 is SQIVND in the germline V gene (reference sequence). With 8 bases removed from V and 5 bases from J, the gap between germline ends came to 22 bases. This CDR3 contains 15 residues. The CDR3: CASQTEGGCQDEQYV. The DNA of the CDR3 is TGTGCCAGTCAAACCGAAGGTGGCTGCCAAGACGAGCAGTACGTC.

Concerning this clonotype itself: One end of the junction does not line up with germline, which may come from a read error. The chain uses TRBV2 and TRBJ1-1; D is unresolved. Germline CDR1 SNHLY, CDR2 FYNNEI. This CDR3 is 13 amino acids long. The DNA for the CDR3 is TGTGCCAGCAGTGAAGGGGTGAACACTAAAGCTTTCTTT. Its protein is CASSEGVNTKAFF.

At least ten counts were recorded for this clonotype. The V and J genes are TRBV7-3 and TRBJ2-1, with 9 bases identical to TRBD2. Trimming removed 4 bases from V and 7 bases from J; junction bases left unmatched: 20. Germline-derived CDR1 and CDR2 are SGHTA and FQGTGA. CDR3 length equals 19 residues. CDR3 coding DNA: TGTGCCAGCAGCTCCTACGGGACTAGCCGGTGGCCCCGGAGAAATGAGCAGTTCTTC. Its translation: CASSSYGTSRWPRRNEQFF.